The source of this T cell receptor (beta chain) is a study of CD8+ T cells in alopecia areata. The study, taken as a whole, reports: Many expanded lesional clones persisted in scalp and blood during tofacitinib.

Noted treatment: oral pan-JAK inhibitor, 5-10 mg twice daily. Extraction of RNA preceded its reverse transcription into cDNA, which served as the sequencing template. Repertoires were generated with immunoSEQ multiplex PCR, while TCRdb's copy carries only in-frame clones and drops some. The sample holds around 110,000 clones; roughly 84% are singletons and the top ten take 20% to 25%. As regards this clone: What it binds is not known.

The CDR3 length is 14 residues. Germline assignment: CDR1 MNHEY and CDR2 SMNVEV (reference sequence). The V and J ends lost 5 bases and 5 bases respectively, with 16 bases between them. V and J are TRBV27 and TRBJ2-7, with D possibly TRBD1 on 5 matching bases. The sequences come from CD8+ T cells sorted from blood, collected at week 24, from a patient treated with tofacitinib. This receptor was identified in a human donor with alopecia areata. The CDR3 DNA reads TGTGCCAGCAGTCTTTTTCAGGGATCGGACGAGCAGTACTTC. Its translation: CASSLFQGSDEQYF.